The sequence of this T cell receptor (beta chain) was determined in a study of shared clonotypes between healthy human individuals. All donors were healthy HIV-negative adults lacking recent acute infections or vaccinations. Germline loops: CDR1 SGHNT, CDR2 YYREEE (reference sequence). The CDR3 length is 14 residues. Trimming removed 4 bases from V and 2 bases from J, with 13 bases in between. The protocol was immunoSEQ multiplex PCR, while the TCRdb copy is restricted to in-frame clones and leaves out a portion. The sample contains 850,000 to 1,200,000 clones, around 75% of which appear only once. The sample taken for sequencing was memory CD4+ T cells sorted from blood. Subset indicated: CD45RA-negative fraction. The V call is TRBV5-4, the J call TRBJ2-7; TRBD2 is a possible D gene (7 bases). This TCR came from a man aged 18-30 years in good health. CDR3 region: CASSPGGAAYEQYF. Here the CDR3 DNA reads TGTGCCAGCAGCCCGGGGGGCGCCGCCTACGAGCAGTACTTC.